These 7 T cell receptor beta chains were sequenced from one sample in a study of blood T cells in healthy people across ages (dated by TCRdb to about 2015). The method behind the library was 5' RACE. Sequencing instrument: Illumina HiSeq 2500. A second PCR of roughly 7 to 11 cycles was performed with a sample-barcoded 5' primer and a J-beta primer mix. TCRdb itself trimmed the public reads at Q25 with fastp, ran MiXCR and retained productive beta chains. Each entry is one CDR3 protein sequence, shown with its most common DNA and genes. The sample contains some 860,000 distinct CDR3 sequences, roughly three fifths of them found a single time. The leading ten clones occupy around 25% of the sample. The sample taken for sequencing was blood. All receptors come from a man aged 35 to 55 in good health.

In its sample, this clonotype was seen a few times. The J gene is TRBJ2-2, the V gene TRBV28; D may be TRBD2 (6 bases). V lost 5 bases and J 7 bases, leaving 14 bases between the germline ends. In germline, CDR1 is MDHEN, CDR2 SYDVKM. The CDR3 is 14 residues long. The CDR3 region has the DNA TGTGCCAGCAGTCCTCATGGAGGGAGCGGGGAGCTGTTTTTT. As protein: CASSPHGGSGELFF. Complete variable domain (other parts from reference TRBV28 and TRBJ2-2): DVKVTQSSRYLVKRTGEKVFLECVQDMDHENMFWYRQDPGLGLRLIYFSYDVKMKEKGDIPEGYSVSREKKERFSLILESASTNQTSMYLCASSPHGGSGELFFGEGSRLTVL.

The count of this clonotype is one. The rearrangement uses TRBV4-2 and TRBJ1-2; D is ambiguous. The CDR3 sequence is 15 residues long. The ends were cut back, 0 bases at V and 6 bases at J, with 14 bases in the middle. CDR1 LGHNA and CDR2 YNFKEQ come from the germline V gene. The CDR3 here is CASSQEVGTFDGYTF. The CDR3 bases are TGTGCCAGCAGCCAAGAAGTGGGTACGTTTGATGGCTACACCTTC.

This clonotype was counted once. This sequence joins TRBV24-1 and TRBJ2-1; D is undetermined. The CDR3 extends over 14 amino acids. Looked up from germline, CDR1 is KGHDR and CDR2 is SFDVKD. V was cut by 8 bases and J by 4 bases, with 14 bases left in between. CDR3 in DNA: TGTGCCACCAAAGCGCGAGGAGTGTACAATGAGCAGTTCTTC. Amino acid sequence: CATKARGVYNEQFF.

Points on this clonotype: An end of the junction differs from the germline gene, which may be a read error. The gene calls are TRBV19 and TRBJ2-4; a weak D match, TRBD2 (6 bases). This CDR3 contains 16 residues. Germline values: CDR1 LNHDA, CDR2 SQIVND (reference sequence). In DNA form, the CDR3 reads TGTGCCAGTAGTCCCTGGGGCGAGGGACGGGGGAACATTCAGTATTTC. Protein: CASSPWGEGRGNIQYF.

This sequence joins TRBV3-1 and TRBJ2-5; D not certain. This CDR3 comprises 13 residues. The V gene's germline CDR1 is LGHDT and CDR2 YNNKEL (reference sequence). Trimming removed 3 bases at V and 2 bases at J, with 7 bases between. CDR3 sequence reads: CASSHPVQETQYF. The DNA for the CDR3 is TGTGCCAGCAGCCACCCGGTGCAAGAGACCCAGTACTTC.

The J gene is TRBJ2-1, the V gene TRBV12-3 or TRBV12-4; D may be TRBD1 or TRBD2 (5 bases each). TRBJ2-7 explains the end of the DNA better; the J call may be wrong. The CDR3 is 15 amino acids. The CDR3: CASITGTGPDNEQYF. The CDR3 nucleotides are TGTGCCAGCATCACCGGGACGGGGCCTGACAATGAGCAGTACTTC.

V and J are TRBV11-2 and TRBJ2-4, with D tentatively TRBD1 or TRBD2 (6 bases each). The J call may be in error: the DNA end matches TRBJ2-7 better. CDR1 and CDR2 from the germline V gene are SGHAT and FQNNGV. The CDR3 is 15 residues long. The CDR3 loop reads CASSFGAGQVYEQYF. CDR3 sequence (DNA): TGTGCCAGCAGCTTCGGTGCGGGACAAGTCTACGAGCAGTACTTC.